This T cell receptor (beta chain) was recovered during a study of T-cell memory formation after mild COVID-19. Across the study: TCR clusters largely stayed donor specific. Study observations and caveats: Certain responding clones were present in pre-infection memory, suggesting participation of cross-reactive memory. CD4/CD8 balance held among clones contracting day 15 to 85, and later expanders leaned CD4+. Contracting CD4+ clones sat mainly in CM and EM; CD8+ in EMRA.

Trimming removed 6 bases from V and 3 bases from J, with 15 bases in between. Germline CDR1 is SQVTM and CDR2 is ANQGSEA. This CDR3 has 14 amino acids. Using its own MiXCR run on the 5' RACE reads, TCRdb lists one record per CDR3 protein. The sample lists around 300,000 distinct CDR3 sequences; less than 9.5% were seen once. This clonotype came up a few times. The antigen is undetermined. Input material: PBMCs or a T cell subset sorted from them (not recorded which). The clonotype originates from a man between 18 and 35 years old who had mild COVID-19 (a few samples of this study predate the infection). Cell type and time point are not known. The V gene is TRBV29-1, the J gene TRBJ1-5; D may be TRBD1 (5 bases). The CDR3: CSVPTDTINQPQHF. The CDR3 nucleotides are TGCAGCGTACCGACAGACACTATCAATCAGCCCCAGCATTTT.